These T cell receptor beta chains were read from a single sample in a study of blood T cell repertoires in COVID-19. Sequenced by immunoSEQ multiplex PCR; TCRdb stores in-frame clones only, minus some. The data contain 180,000 or so clones, 81% of them singletons. The sequenced sample was peripheral blood. Receptors originate from a woman aged 40-49 years with COVID-19, enrolled during active disease. Each CDR3 is given with its conserved first and last residue. A D gene is named only where the DNA matches it firmly. The listing skips clone size in some rows; elsewhere it reads once, few, many or a size class.

size	V	D	J	CDR3	DNA
-	TRBV5-4	-	TRBJ1-6	CASSSRVEGSPLHF	TGTGCCAGCAGCTCCAGGGTCGAAGGTTCACCCCTCCACTTT
-	TRBV6-1	TRBD1	TRBJ1-2	CASSRGTGADTF	TGTGCCAGCAGCCGCGGGACAGGGGCTGACACCTTC
-	TRBV12-2	-	TRBJ1-2	CASRLPPLRRAGDHGYTF	TGTGCAAGTCGCTTACCCCCCCTACGTAGGGCGGGGGACCATGGCTACACCTTC
-	TRBV10-2	-	TRBJ1-2	CASSPGESFYTF	TGCGCCAGCTCACCGGGAGAGAGCTTTTACACCTTC
-	TRBV12-3/TRBV12-4	-	TRBJ1-5	CATTTRNQPQHF	TGTGCCACCACCACCCGGAATCAGCCCCAGCATTTT
-	TRBV7-2	TRBD2	TRBJ2-1	CASSLVAGGNNEQFF	TGTGCCAGCAGCTTAGTAGCGGGGGGCAACAATGAGCAGTTCTTC
once	TRBV5-1	-	TRBJ2-3	CASSLASDTQYF	TGCGCCAGCAGCTTGGCTTCAGATACGCAGTATTTT
-	TRBV5-1	-	TRBJ2-2	CASSLVTGGTGELFF	TGCGCCAGCAGCTTGGTTACAGGCGGAACCGGGGAGCTGTTTTTT
-	TRBV6-5	-	TRBJ2-7	CASSGGSSYEQYF	TGTGCCAGCAGCGGCGGCAGCTCCTACGAGCAGTACTTC
-	TRBV3-1/TRBV3-2	TRBD2	TRBJ2-1	CASSPEGTRGYNEQFF	TGTGCCAGCAGCCCTGAAGGGACTAGGGGGTACAATGAGCAGTTCTTC
many	TRBV2	-	TRBJ1-5	CASSEDRGSNQPQHF	TGTGCCAGCAGTGAAGATAGAGGGTCTAATCAGCCCCAGCATTTT
once	TRBV30	-	TRBJ1-2	CASERGGDGYTF	TGTGCCTCCGAGCGGGGAGGGGATGGCTACACCTTC
-	TRBV4-2	TRBD2	TRBJ2-7	CASSQTLGLAYEQYF	TGTGCCAGCAGCCAAACCCTCGGACTAGCCTACGAGCAGTACTTC
-	TRBV19	TRBD1	TRBJ2-3	CASRTGTTTDTQYF	TGTGCCAGTAGGACAGGGACAACCACAGATACGCAGTATTTT
-	TRBV24-1	TRBD1	TRBJ1-5	CATSDPSGGNQPQHF	TGTGCCACCAGTGACCCATCAGGGGGGAATCAGCCCCAGCATTTT
once	TRBV18	-	TRBJ2-5	CASSQNTGQETQYF	TGTGCCAGCTCACAGAACACAGGGCAAGAGACCCAGTACTTC
-	TRBV6-5	-	TRBJ1-1	CASSYLKRGVNTEAFF	TGTGCCAGCAGTTACCTTAAAAGGGGCGTGAACACTGAAGCTTTCTTT
-	TRBV7-9	TRBD1	TRBJ2-1	CASSIRDSNEQFF	TGTGCCAGCAGCATCCGGGACAGCAATGAGCAGTTCTTC
-	TRBV15	TRBD1	TRBJ1-1	CATSRDGAGGAFF	TGTGCCACCAGCAGAGATGGGGCAGGGGGCGCTTTCTTT
once	TRBV7-6	TRBD2	TRBJ2-3	CASSPRLAGDITDTQYF	TGTGCCAGCAGCCCCCGACTAGCGGGAGATATCACAGATACGCAGTATTTT
-	TRBV5-6	-	TRBJ2-7	CASSLLSYEQYF	TGTGCCAGCAGCTTGTTGAGTTACGAGCAGTACTTC